This entry concerns a single T cell receptor beta chain. What it binds is not known. This CDR3 comprises 14 residues. These data originate in a study of T cells expressing NK-cell markers. Study-wide context: The TCR beta repertoires were obtained from sorted CD3+CD56+NKG2C+, CD3+CD56+NKG2C- and CD3+CD56-NKG2C+ T cells.

Regarding the study as a whole: The study did not resolve the HCMV specificity of expanded NKG2C+ T cell clones. As a fraction of CD8+ T cells, dominant NKG2C+ clonotypes reached about 1.0-7.0% in 5 to 7 donors.

The authors made TCR beta cDNA libraries by 5'RACE template switching. This switching added a universal primer site and UMIs. TCRdb re-called the 5' RACE reads; every CDR3 protein appears as one record, without DNA. This sample contains hundreds of thousands of distinct CDR3 sequences. The source of this sequence is a woman between 18 and 75 years old in good health. Sequencing used blood T cells: a sorted CD56 or NKG2C T cell subset, CD4+ or CD8+ T cells, or bulk PBMC T cells (not recorded which). V usage is TRBV12-3 or TRBV12-4 and J usage is TRBJ1-6. The CDR3 sequence is CASRGSTYNSPLHF.